The count of the clone carrying this T cell receptor beta chain is one. This CDR3 contains 14 residues. Trimming stripped 3 bases from V and 1 base from J, with 9 bases between. The germline gives CDR1 SGHTA, CDR2 FQGTGA. This entry is derived from a study of blood T cells in healthy people across ages. A second PCR of roughly 7 to 11 cycles used a sample-barcoded 5' primer and a J-beta primer mix. TCRdb used MiXCR to reprocess the 5' RACE reads, holding one entry per CDR3 protein. The sample includes about 780,000 distinct CDR3 sequences, about half of them seen just once. The rearrangement uses TRBV7-3 and TRBJ1-1; D uncertain. Sequences were obtained from blood. The clonotype was recovered from an elderly man in good health. The CDR3 nucleotides read TGTGCCAGCAGCTTGAGTTCAGGGAACACTGAAGCTTTCTTT. It specifies CASSLSSGNTEAFF.